Listed here is a single T cell receptor (beta chain). Participant-given clinical history determined each cohort assignment. Looked up from germline, CDR1 is LGHNA and CDR2 is YSLEER. After removal of 1 base from V and 4 bases from J, the junction contained 4 bases not matched to a gene. This CDR3 has 15 amino acids. This table comes from immunoSEQ multiplex PCR, and its TCRdb copy is limited to in-frame clones, with some not included. The data show 120,000 to 150,000 clones, over 70% seen once. This specimen belongs to a study of blood T cell repertoires in COVID-19. Study-wide context: Before being deemed recovered, Cohort 3 donors had two negative PCRs, clearance, or symptom resolution. Samples came from the United States, Italy and Spain, spanning acute and convalescent COVID-19.

The specimen sequenced was PBMCs or T cells enriched from blood (not recorded which). The receptor's source is a man aged 50 to 60 in a cohort exposed to, infected with or recovered from COVID-19 (not recorded which). The chain employs TRBV4-3 and TRBJ2-1, with 7 bases aligning to TRBD2. The CDR3 sequence: CASSQAAGSYNEQFF. Here the CDR3 DNA reads TGCGCCAGCAGCCAAGCAGCGGGGTCTTACAATGAGCAGTTCTTC.